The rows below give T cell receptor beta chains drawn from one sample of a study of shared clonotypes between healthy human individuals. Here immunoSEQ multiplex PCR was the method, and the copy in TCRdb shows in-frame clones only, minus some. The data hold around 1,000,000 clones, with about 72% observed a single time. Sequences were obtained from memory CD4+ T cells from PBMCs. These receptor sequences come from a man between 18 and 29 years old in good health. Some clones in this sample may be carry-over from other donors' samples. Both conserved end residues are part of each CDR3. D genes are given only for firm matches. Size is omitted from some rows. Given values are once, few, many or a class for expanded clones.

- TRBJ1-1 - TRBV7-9 TGTGCCAGCAGCTTCGGGGCGGGCGAGACTGAAGCTTTCTTT CASSFGAGETEAFF
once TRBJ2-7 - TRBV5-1 TGCGCCAGCAGCTTGGTTGGCGGGGTAGATTACGAGCAGTACTTC CASSLVGGVDYEQYF
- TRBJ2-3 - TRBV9 TGTGCCAGCAGCGGTCACTTTGGGGGTCCCACAGATACGCAGTATTTT CASSGHFGGPTDTQYF
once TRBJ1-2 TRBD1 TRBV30 TGTGCCTGGAGGGACAGGGTAGGGGATGGCTACACCTTC CAWRDRVGDGYTF
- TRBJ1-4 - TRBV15 TGTGCCACCAGCAGAGCGCAGCTTAATGAAAAACTGTTTTTT CATSRAQLNEKLFF
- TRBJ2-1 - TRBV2 TGTGCCAGCAGTCGGGTGCAGGGTTCCTACAATGAGCAGTTCTTC CASSRVQGSYNEQFF
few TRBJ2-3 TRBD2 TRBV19 TGTGCCAGTAGTATGGGCGGGAGCTCCTTCTTTAGCACAGATACGCAGTATTTT CASSMGGSSFFSTDTQYF
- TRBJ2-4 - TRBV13 TGTGCCAGCAGCTTAGTTGTAGGGGTACTGTCCAAAAACATTCAGTACTTC CASSLVVGVLSKNIQYF
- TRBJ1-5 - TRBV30 TGTGCCTGGAGTAAACGGAGCAATCAGCCCCAGCATTTT CAWSKRSNQPQHF
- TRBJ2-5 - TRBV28 TGTGCCAGCAGTTTGCCGCTTGGGGTTCAAGAGACCCAGTACTTC CASSLPLGVQETQYF
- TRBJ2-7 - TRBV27 TGTGCCAGCACTTCGAGGTGGGGATTCCCCTACGAGCAGTACTTC CASTSRWGFPYEQYF
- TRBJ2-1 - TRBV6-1 TGTGCCAGCGGACCCCGGGACCGAACGGATGAGCAGTTCTTC CASGPRDRTDEQFF
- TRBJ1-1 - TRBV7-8 TGTGCCAGCAGCCAACCGCCCCCCCGGGATACTGAAGCTTTCTTT CASSQPPPRDTEAFF
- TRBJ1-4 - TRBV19 TGTGCCAGTAGAGAAACAGGGTACAGAGACGAAAAACTGTTTTTT CASRETGYRDEKLFF
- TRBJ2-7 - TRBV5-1 TGCGCCAGCAGCCCAGGGACCTACGAGCAGTACTTC CASSPGTYEQYF
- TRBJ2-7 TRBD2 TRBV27 TGTGCCAGCAGTTTTTACGGGAGGGGCGACGAGCAGTACTTC CASSFYGRGDEQYF
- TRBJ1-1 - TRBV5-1 TGCGCCAGCTTTTCCGGACAGCCGATGAACACTGAAGCTTTCTTT CASFSGQPMNTEAFF
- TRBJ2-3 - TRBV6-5 TGTGCCAAATACTCAGGGGTGGATACGCAGTATTTT CAKYSGVDTQYF
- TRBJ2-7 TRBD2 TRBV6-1 TGTGCCAGCAGTCCCGGGACTAGCGTCTACGAGCAGTACTTC CASSPGTSVYEQYF
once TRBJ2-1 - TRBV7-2 TGTGCCAGCAGCTCCCCAAGGGGAGGCGGTCTAGGTGAGCAGTTCTTC CASSSPRGGGLGEQFF
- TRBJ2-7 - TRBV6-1 TGTGCCAGCGGGCTGTCCTTCTACGAGCAGTACTTC CASGLSFYEQYF
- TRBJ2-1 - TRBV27 TGTGCCAGCAGGCCAGGGCACTACAATGAGCAGTTCTTC CASRPGHYNEQFF
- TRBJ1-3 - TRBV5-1 TGCGCCAGCAGCCGGGACCCTTCGAGTGAAAACACCATATATTTT CASSRDPSSENTIYF
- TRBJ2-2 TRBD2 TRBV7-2 TGTGCCAGCAGCACTAGCGTTACCGGGGAGCTGTTTTTT CASSTSVTGELFF
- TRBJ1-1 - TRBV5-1 TGCGCCAGCAGCGCCTCGGGGACTAACACTGAAGCTTTCTTT CASSASGTNTEAFF
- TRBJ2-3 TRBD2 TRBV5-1 TGCGCCAGCAGCACTGGACTAGCGGACACAGATACGCAGTATTTT CASSTGLADTDTQYF
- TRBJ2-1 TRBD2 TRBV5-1 TGCGCCAGCAGCATGATAGCGGGAGGGGAGAATGAGCAGTTCTTC CASSMIAGGENEQFF
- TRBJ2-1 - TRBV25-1 TGTGCCAGCAGTGATGTGGCGGGCCACTACAGCGGTGAGCAGTTCTTC CASSDVAGHYSGEQFF
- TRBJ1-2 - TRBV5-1 TGCGCCAGCAGCCCGTCGGGGACGGTGGATGGCTACACCTTC CASSPSGTVDGYTF
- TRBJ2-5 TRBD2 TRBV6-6 TGTGCCAGCAGTAAGGAAGGGACTACTCAAGAGACCCAGTACTTC CASSKEGTTQETQYF
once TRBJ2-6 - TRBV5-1 TGCGCCAGCAGGGGCCCCGGGGCCAACGTCCTGACTTTC CASRGPGANVLTF
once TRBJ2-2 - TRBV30 TGTGCCTGGAGTGCGGGGGAGAGGATTACCGGGGAGCTGTTTTTT CAWSAGERITGELFF
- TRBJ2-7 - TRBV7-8 TGTGCCAGCAGCCCGCGGACTGTCCAATCCTACGAGCAGTACTTC CASSPRTVQSYEQYF
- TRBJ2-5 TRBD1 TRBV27 TGTGCCAGCAGTAAATGGGACAGGGGTCTCGAGACCCAGTACTTC CASSKWDRGLETQYF
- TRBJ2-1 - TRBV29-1 TGCAGCGTTCTGGGAGATGGTAATGAGCAGTTCTTC CSVLGDGNEQFF
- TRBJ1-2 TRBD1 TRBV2 TGTGCCAGCAGTCGGGACAGGGGGGAAGGCTACACCTTC CASSRDRGEGYTF
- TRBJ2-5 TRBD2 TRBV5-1 TGCGCCAGCAGCTTGGAGGGCGGGAGAGGAAAGACCCAGTACTTC CASSLEGGRGKTQYF
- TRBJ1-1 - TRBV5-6 TGTGCCAGCAGCTCCGTAACGACCTCGCAGGCTTTCTTT CASSSVTTSQAFF
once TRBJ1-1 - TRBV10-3 TGTGCCATCAGTGTCGCAGGTAACACTGAAGCTTTCTTT CAISVAGNTEAFF
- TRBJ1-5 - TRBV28 TGTGCCAGCAGTCCTGTGAGGGCACGGCCCCAGCATTTT CASSPVRARPQHF
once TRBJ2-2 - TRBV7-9 TGTGCCAGCTCCTTGATACTGAACACCGGGGAGCTGTTTTTT CASSLILNTGELFF
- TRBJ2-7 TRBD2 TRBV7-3 TGTGCCAGCAGCTTATTTTCGCTAGCGGGACCTTACGAGCAGTACTTC CASSLFSLAGPYEQYF
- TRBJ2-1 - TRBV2 TGTGCCAGCAGTGAAGACCGGGTGGGGAATGAGCAGTTCTTC CASSEDRVGNEQFF
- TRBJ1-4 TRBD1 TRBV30 TGTGCCTGGAGAGCCGGGACAGCAACTAATGAAAAACTGTTTTTT CAWRAGTATNEKLFF
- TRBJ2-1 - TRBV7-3 TGTGCCAGCAGCTTGGCAGGGAACAATGAGCAGTTCTTC CASSLAGNNEQFF
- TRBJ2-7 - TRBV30 TGTGCCAGCAGCTCCGGAGGCGAGCAGTACTTC CASSSGGEQYF
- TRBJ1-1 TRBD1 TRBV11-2 TGTGCCAGCAGCTTCCCGGGACAGGGGCCGAACACTGAAGCTTTCTTT CASSFPGQGPNTEAFF
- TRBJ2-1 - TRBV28 TGTGCCAGCAGTAATCTCCAGGTTGAGCAGTTCTTC CASSNLQVEQFF